This TCR beta chain was sequenced during a study of CD8+CD57+ T cells in acquired aplastic anemia. Across the study: The study obtained an average of roughly 2.9 ug of DNA from sorted CD4+ and CD8+ cells. Healthy donor sequencing depth: approximately 9.9 million CD4+, roughly 11 million CD8+ reads.

The sample holds a few counts of this clonotype. No antigen is known for it. The junction differs from germline at one of its ends, possibly a read error. Germline CDR1 and CDR2: DFQATT and SNEGSKA (reference sequence). The CDR3 has 14 amino acids. Findings of the study overall: Comparison of patients with controls identified around 30 shared CD8+ CDR3 sequences.

Genomic DNA served as template for TCR beta VDJ and CDR3 profiling. TCRdb re-called the reads with MiXCR, one entry per CDR3 protein. Among hundreds of thousands of distinct CDR3 sequences, 65% to 75% were seen once, and the ten largest hold approximately 4%. This TCR was sampled from a human donor in good health, serving as a control. The rearrangement uses TRBV20-1 and TRBJ2-7, with D possibly TRBD1 on 6 matching bases. The sample taken for sequencing was sorted CD4+, CD8+, or CD8+CD57+ T cells (not recorded which) from PBMCs. CDR3 sequence reads: CSARDPTGSDEQYF. CDR3 sequence (DNA): TGCAGTGCTAGAGATCCGACAGGCTCCGACGAGCAGTACTTC.